What follows are 24 T cell receptor beta chains derived from one specimen sequenced in a study of cytomegalovirus exposure and HLA in healthy donors. In the PCR, 60 Vbeta and 13 Jbeta primers were used. The table came from immunoSEQ multiplex PCR; TCRdb's copy has only in-frame clones and leaves some out. This sample yields 150,000 to 200,000 clones, of which under 80% are seen a single time; over 3% belongs to the top ten. Specimen: PBMCs. The receptors derive from a female donor in good health and CMV-seronegative.

This clone appeared a single time. The V call is TRBV14, the J call TRBJ2-7, with 7 nucleotides matching TRBD1. The trim removed 0 bases at V and 6 bases at J, leaving 11 bases unmatched. Looked up from germline, CDR1 is SGHDN and CDR2 is FVKESK. This CDR3 is built from 16 residues. CDR3 region: CASSQDSGTVRAEQYF. The CDR3 nucleotides read TGTGCCAGCAGCCAAGATTCGGGGACAGTGCGTGCCGAGCAGTACTTC.

The rearrangement joins TRBV30 to TRBJ1-5; tentative D call: TRBD1 (6 bases). Germline loops: CDR1 GTSNPN, CDR2 SVGIG (reference sequence). V shed 3 bases and J shed 1 base, with 10 bases lying between them. CDR3 size: 14 residues. The CDR3 protein is CAWSVDRSNQPQHF. The CDR3, as DNA: TGTGCCTGGAGCGTGGACAGAAGCAATCAGCCCCAGCATTTT.

The table lists this clone with a few counts. V is TRBV10-3 and J is TRBJ1-4; maybe TRBD1 (5 bases). Between the trimmed V and J ends, which lost 6 bases and 5 bases, there was a span of 10 bases. CDR1 and CDR2 from the germline V gene are ENHRY and SYGVKD. The CDR3 length is 13 residues. CDR3 in amino acids: CAISEGLNEKLFF. For the CDR3, the DNA is TGTGCCATCAGCGAGGGACTAAATGAAAAACTGTTTTTT.

V gene TRBV5-6 combines with J gene TRBJ2-3, with 8 bases aligning to TRBD1. Germline loops: CDR1 SGHDT, CDR2 YYEEEE. V gave up 4 bases and J gave up 0 bases; unmatched junction bases: 4. This CDR3 is 15 amino acids long. The DNA of the CDR3 is TGTGCCAGCAGCATGCGGACAGGGAGCACAGATACGCAGTATTTT. Its protein product is CASSMRTGSTDTQYF.

The chain carries TRBV19 and TRBJ2-2, with D perhaps matching TRBD1 (6 bases). Trimming pared 4 bases from V and 9 bases from J, leaving 12 bases between. The germline gives CDR1 LNHDA, CDR2 SQIVND (reference sequence). This CDR3 contains 13 residues. Here the CDR3 reads CASSTTGTRELFF. CDR3 sequence (DNA): TGTGCCAGTAGTACCACAGGGACCCGGGAGCTGTTTTTT.

This sequence joins TRBV6-1 and TRBJ1-2; D might be TRBD1 (5 bases). Germline lookup yields CDR1 MNHNS and CDR2 SASEGT. V lost 3 bases and J lost 4, with 6 bases in between. This CDR3 has 12 amino acids. This chain's CDR3 is CASSETVYGYTF. For the CDR3, the DNA is TGTGCCAGCAGTGAGACAGTCTATGGCTACACCTTC.

The genes are TRBV13 and TRBJ1-1, with 7 positions matching TRBD1. CDR1 and CDR2 from the germline V gene are PRHDT and FYEKMQ (reference sequence). After removal of 5 bases from V and 4 bases from J, the junction contained 7 bases not matched to a gene. The CDR3 loop spans 14 amino acids. The CDR3 DNA sequence: TGTGCCAGCAGCGCAACAGGGGAGAGCACTGAAGCTTTCTTT. Translation: CASSATGESTEAFF. Supplemented by reference TRBV13 and TRBJ1-1, the full variable domain reads AAGVIQSPRHLIKEKRETATLKCYPIPRHDTVYWYQQGPGQDPQFLISFYEKMQSDKGSIPDRFSAQQFSDYHSELNMSSLELGDSALYFCASSATGESTEAFFGQGTRLTVV.

The J gene is TRBJ2-7, the V gene TRBV15; TRBD1 agrees at 10 bases. The CDR3 is 17 amino acids. Trimming at V came to 2 bases and at J to 3 bases, leaving 10 bases not matched to a gene. Germline CDR1 reads LNHNV; CDR2 reads YYDKDF (reference sequence). CDR3 nucleotides: TGTGCCACCAGCAGACATACTCCGGGACAGGGGTTCTACGAGCAGTACTTC. Residues: CATSRHTPGQGFYEQYF.

The V call is TRBV7-9, the J call TRBJ2-1; D might be TRBD2 (5 bases). Germline CDR1 is SEHNR and CDR2 is FQNEAQ (reference sequence). Trimming shortened V by 4 bases and J by 4 bases, and 14 bases separated the two germline ends. The CDR3 contains 15 residues. The CDR3 spells CASSSLRARYNEQFF. DNA of the CDR3: TGTGCCAGCAGCTCCTTGAGGGCCAGGTACAATGAGCAGTTCTTC.

The chain carries TRBV7-9 and TRBJ1-2, with D possibly TRBD1 on 5 matching bases. V was pared by 7 bases and J by 2 bases, with 8 bases between. This CDR3 is built from 12 residues. Germline CDR1 is SEHNR and CDR2 is FQNEAQ (reference sequence). The DNA for the CDR3 is TGTGCCAGCACGACAGAGAACTATGGCTACACCTTC. Translation gives CASTTENYGYTF.

The rearrangement links TRBV14 to TRBJ2-5; 13 bases line up with TRBD2. In germline, CDR1 is SGHDN, CDR2 FVKESK. This CDR3 region has 16 residues. The ends lost 5 bases at V and 5 bases at J; junction bases unmatched: 8. The CDR3 reads CASSAGLAGERETQYF. The CDR3 coding sequence is TGTGCCAGCAGCGCCGGACTAGCGGGAGAACGGGAGACCCAGTACTTC.

The chain combines TRBV4-3 with TRBJ1-2; D remains unclear. Germline CDR1 reads LGHNA; CDR2 reads YSLEER. The CDR3 covers 14 residues. With 0 bases removed from V and 2 bases from J, the gap between germline ends came to 7 bases. DNA for the CDR3: TGCGCCAGCAGCCAAGATAATCGGAACTATGGCTACACCTTC. Translated, it gives CASSQDNRNYGYTF.

The table lists this clone with a few counts. CDR3 protein: CASSQTGYTEAFF. CDR3 sequence (DNA): TGCGCCAGCAGCCAAACGGGGTACACTGAAGCTTTCTTT. The chain carries TRBV4-1 and TRBJ1-1, with D uncertain. Between the trimmed V and J ends, which lost 2 bases and 3 bases, there was a span of 7 bases. Germline values: CDR1 MGHRA, CDR2 YSYEKL. This CDR3 spans 13 amino acids.

The rearrangement links TRBV18 to TRBJ2-2; 9 bases fit TRBD1. Trimming at V came to 3 bases and at J to 7 bases, leaving 3 bases not matched to a gene. CDR1 is KGHSH and CDR2 is LQKENI in the germline V gene. There are 14 residues in the CDR3. The CDR3 is CASSPGQGIGELFF. CDR3 sequence (DNA): TGTGCCAGCTCACCTGGACAGGGGATCGGGGAGCTGTTTTTT.

The V gene is TRBV7-2, the J gene TRBJ2-5; a possible D gene is TRBD2 (6 bases). Germline assignment: CDR1 SGHTA and CDR2 FQGNSA. Trimming left V 5 bases short and J 7 bases short, with 14 bases between. The CDR3 has 13 residues. DNA for the CDR3: TGTGCCAGCAGCACCTCGGAGGGGTCGACCCAGTACTTC. Its protein is CASSTSEGSTQYF.

This clone was observed a few times. The chain couples TRBV28 to TRBJ1-2; D uncertain. Germline V CDR1 and CDR2: MDHEN, SYDVKM. The CDR3 runs 12 residues. Trimming cost V 5 bases and J 8 bases, with 12 bases left between them. The CDR3 loop is CASSPRTGGYTF. CDR3 DNA: TGTGCCAGCAGTCCGCGGACGGGGGGCTACACCTTC.

This clone appeared a few times. At one end, the junction sequence differs from germline, possibly due to a read error. The V call is TRBV7-9, the J call TRBJ1-2; TRBD1 is a possible D gene (6 bases). CDR3 length: 13 residues. Germline CDR1 SEHNR, CDR2 FQNEAQ (reference sequence). CDR3 nucleotides: TGTTCCAGCAGCGTGGACAGACTCGATGGCTACACCTTC. It yields the protein CSSSVDRLDGYTF.

The CDR3 loop is CASSDSSSSGELFF. CDR3 DNA: TGTGCCAGCAGTGACTCGAGTAGCAGCGGGGAGCTGTTTTTT. This chain uses TRBV6-4 with TRBJ2-2; D remains unclear. Germline V lookup: CDR1 MRHNA, CDR2 SNTAGT. The V end lost 0 bases, the J end lost 7 bases, and 9 bases lay between the germline ends. The CDR3 spans 14 residues.

The chain uses TRBV12-5 and TRBJ2-1; TRBD1 might be the D (5 bases). The V end lost 1 base, the J end lost 0 bases, and 7 bases lay between the germline ends. Germline CDR1 LGHNT, CDR2 FRNRAP. This CDR3 is built from 15 residues. Here the CDR3 reads CASGLGGSSYNEQFF. For the CDR3, the DNA is TGTGCTAGTGGTTTGGGGGGCAGCTCCTACAATGAGCAGTTCTTC.

The chain employs TRBV6-5 and TRBJ2-1, with 8 bases matching TRBD2. The J segment lost 10 bases and the V segment lost 0 bases, leaving 5 bases of the junction unmatched. The germline V gene has CDR1 MNHEY and CDR2 SVGAGI. The CDR3 covers 14 residues. The CDR3 DNA reads TGTGCCAGCAGTTACTCAGGACTAGCTGGGGAGCAGTTCTTC. Protein sequence: CASSYSGLAGEQFF.

This clone was observed a few times. The J gene is TRBJ2-3, the V gene TRBV9; 9 bases are shared with TRBD2. The germline V gene encodes CDR1 SGDLS and CDR2 YYNGEE. With 4 bases clipped from V and 3 bases from J, the junction kept 9 bases outside the gene matches. The CDR3 extends over 16 amino acids. CDR3 loop: CASSPLGGGATDTQYF. CDR3 DNA: TGTGCCAGCAGCCCCTTGGGCGGGGGGGCAACAGATACGCAGTATTTT.

The CDR3 spells CASPQGDSNTGELFF. The CDR3 nucleotides are TGCGCCAGCCCACAGGGCGATTCGAACACCGGGGAGCTGTTTTTT. The chain links TRBV10-1 to TRBJ2-2; TRBD1 is a possible D gene (6 bases). The length of the CDR3 is 15 residues. CDR1 is WNHNN, CDR2 SYGVQD, per germline (reference sequence). Between the trimmed V and J ends, which lost 8 bases and 0 bases, there was a span of 13 bases.

The rearrangement uses TRBV2 and TRBJ1-4, with a tentative D call TRBD1 (5 bases). CDR3 length: 15 residues. V was pared by 5 bases and J by 1 base, with 11 bases between. Germline assignment: CDR1 SNHLY and CDR2 FYNNEI. The CDR3 sequence is CASSPVGGTNEKLFF. DNA of the CDR3: TGTGCCAGCAGTCCTGTGGGGGGAACTAATGAAAAACTGTTTTTT.

The chain couples TRBV18 to TRBJ2-7; D not certain. Germline V gene sequence: CDR1 KGHSH, CDR2 LQKENI. Trimming shortened V by 2 bases and J by 2 bases, and 10 bases separated the two germline ends. This CDR3 has 14 amino acids. CDR3 bases: TGTGCCAGCTCACCAACGGGTTCTACCTACGAGCAGTACTTC. Its translation: CASSPTGSTYEQYF.